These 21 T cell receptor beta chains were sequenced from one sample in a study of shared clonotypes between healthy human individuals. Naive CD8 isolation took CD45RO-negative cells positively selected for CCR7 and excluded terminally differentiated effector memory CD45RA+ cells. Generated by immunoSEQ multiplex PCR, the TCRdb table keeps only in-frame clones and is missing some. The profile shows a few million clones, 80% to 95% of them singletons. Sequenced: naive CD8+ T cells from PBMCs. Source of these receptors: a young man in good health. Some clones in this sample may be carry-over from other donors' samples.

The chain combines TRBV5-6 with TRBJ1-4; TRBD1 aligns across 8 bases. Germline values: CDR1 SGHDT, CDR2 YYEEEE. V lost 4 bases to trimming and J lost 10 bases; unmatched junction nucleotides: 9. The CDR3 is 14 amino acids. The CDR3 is CASSPGQAVGKLFF. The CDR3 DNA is TGTGCCAGCAGCCCGGGACAGGCCGTTGGAAAACTGTTTTTT.

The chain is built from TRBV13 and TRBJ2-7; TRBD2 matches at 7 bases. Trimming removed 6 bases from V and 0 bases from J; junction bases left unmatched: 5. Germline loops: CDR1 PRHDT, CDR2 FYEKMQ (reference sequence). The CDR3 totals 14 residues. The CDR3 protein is CASREGGGSYEQYF. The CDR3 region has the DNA TGTGCCAGCAGGGAGGGCGGGGGCTCCTACGAGCAGTACTTC.

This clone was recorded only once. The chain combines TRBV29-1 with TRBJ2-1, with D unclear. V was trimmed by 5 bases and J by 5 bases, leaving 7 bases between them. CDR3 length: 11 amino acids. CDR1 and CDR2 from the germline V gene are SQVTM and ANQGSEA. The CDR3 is CSVLQDNEQFF. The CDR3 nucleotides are TGCAGCGTTCTCCAGGACAATGAGCAGTTCTTC.

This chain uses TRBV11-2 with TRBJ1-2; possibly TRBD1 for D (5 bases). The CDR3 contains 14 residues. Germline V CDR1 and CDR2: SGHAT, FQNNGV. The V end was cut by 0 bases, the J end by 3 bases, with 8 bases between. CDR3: CASSLDRVDYGYTF. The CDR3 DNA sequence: TGTGCCAGCAGCTTAGACAGGGTTGACTATGGCTACACCTTC.

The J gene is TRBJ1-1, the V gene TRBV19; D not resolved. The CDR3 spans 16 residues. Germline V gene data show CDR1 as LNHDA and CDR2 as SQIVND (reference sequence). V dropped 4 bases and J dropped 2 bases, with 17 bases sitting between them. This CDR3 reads CASSTPRTELNTEAFF. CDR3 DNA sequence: TGTGCCAGTAGTACCCCACGGACGGAGCTCAACACTGAAGCTTTCTTT.

The CDR3 reads CASTGYEQYF. Here the CDR3 DNA reads TGTGCCAGCACTGGCTACGAGCAGTACTTC. The chain carries TRBV2 and TRBJ2-7; no reliable D call. Germline CDR1 and CDR2: SNHLY and FYNNEI. The CDR3 sequence is 10 residues long. Trimming cost V 7 bases and J 3 bases, with 4 bases left between them.

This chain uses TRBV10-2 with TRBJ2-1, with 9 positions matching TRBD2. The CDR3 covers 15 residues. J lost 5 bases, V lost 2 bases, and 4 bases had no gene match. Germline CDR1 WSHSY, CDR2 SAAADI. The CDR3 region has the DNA TGCGCCAGCAGTGAGGGACTAGCGAGGAACAATGAGCAGTTCTTC. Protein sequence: CASSEGLARNNEQFF.

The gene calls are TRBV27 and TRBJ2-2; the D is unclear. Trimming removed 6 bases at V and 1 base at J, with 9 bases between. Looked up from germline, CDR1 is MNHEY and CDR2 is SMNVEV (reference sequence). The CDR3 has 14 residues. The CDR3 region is CASSPHLNTGELFF. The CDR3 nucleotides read TGTGCCAGCAGCCCCCATTTGAACACCGGGGAGCTGTTTTTT.

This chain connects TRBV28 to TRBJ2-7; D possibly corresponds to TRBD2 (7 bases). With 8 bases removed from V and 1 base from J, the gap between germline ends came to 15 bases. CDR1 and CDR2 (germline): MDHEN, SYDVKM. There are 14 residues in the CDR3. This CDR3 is CASQTGRASYEQYF. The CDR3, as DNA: TGTGCCAGCCAAACAGGGAGGGCGTCCTACGAGCAGTACTTC. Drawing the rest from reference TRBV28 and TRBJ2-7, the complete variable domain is DVKVTQSSRYLVKRTGEKVFLECVQDMDHENMFWYRQDPGLGLRLIYFSYDVKMKEKGDIPEGYSVSREKKERFSLILESASTNQTSMYLCASQTGRASYEQYFGPGTRLTVT.

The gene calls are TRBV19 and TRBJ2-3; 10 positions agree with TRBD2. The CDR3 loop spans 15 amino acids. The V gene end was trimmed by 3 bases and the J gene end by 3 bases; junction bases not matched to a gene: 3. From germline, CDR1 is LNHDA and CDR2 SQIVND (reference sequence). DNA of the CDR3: TGTGCCAGTAGTATCCTAGCGGGAGCTACAGATACGCAGTATTTT. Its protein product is CASSILAGATDTQYF.

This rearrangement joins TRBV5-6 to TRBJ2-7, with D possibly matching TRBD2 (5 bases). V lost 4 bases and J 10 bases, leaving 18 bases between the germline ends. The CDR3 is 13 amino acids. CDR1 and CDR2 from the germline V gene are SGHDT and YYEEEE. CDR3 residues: CASSPEAGSIQYF. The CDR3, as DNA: TGTGCCAGCAGCCCGGAGGCGGGTTCCATCCAGTACTTC.

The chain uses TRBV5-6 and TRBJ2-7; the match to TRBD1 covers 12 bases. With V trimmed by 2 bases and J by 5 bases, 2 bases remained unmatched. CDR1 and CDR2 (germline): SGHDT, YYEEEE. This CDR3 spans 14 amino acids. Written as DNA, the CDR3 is TGTGCCAGCAGCTTTGGGACAGGGGGCAACGAGCAGTACTTC. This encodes CASSFGTGGNEQYF.

CDR3 sequence: CASSKTGRAKNIQYF. In DNA, the CDR3 is TGCGCCAGCAGCAAGACAGGGCGAGCCAAAAACATTCAGTACTTC. The chain combines TRBV10-1 with TRBJ2-4; 7 bases agree with TRBD1. CDR1 is WNHNN and CDR2 is SYGVQD in the germline V gene (reference sequence). The CDR3 is 15 residues long. Unmatched junction bases numbered 5, after V lost 6 bases and J lost 0 bases.

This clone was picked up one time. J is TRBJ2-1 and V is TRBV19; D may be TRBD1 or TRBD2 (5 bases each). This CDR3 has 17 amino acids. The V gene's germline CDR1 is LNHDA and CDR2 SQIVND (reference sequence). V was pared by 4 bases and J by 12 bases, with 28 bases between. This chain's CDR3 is CASSSHPGRRDLKGQFF. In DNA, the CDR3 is TGTGCCAGTAGTAGCCATCCCGGTCGCAGGGACCTAAAGGGGCAGTTCTTC.

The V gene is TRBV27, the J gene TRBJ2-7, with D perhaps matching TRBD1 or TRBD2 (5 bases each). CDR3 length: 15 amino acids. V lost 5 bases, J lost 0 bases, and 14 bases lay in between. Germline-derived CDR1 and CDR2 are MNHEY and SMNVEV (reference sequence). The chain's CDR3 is CASSPETGTSYEQYF. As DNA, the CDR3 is TGTGCCAGCAGTCCCGAGACGGGGACCTCCTACGAGCAGTACTTC.

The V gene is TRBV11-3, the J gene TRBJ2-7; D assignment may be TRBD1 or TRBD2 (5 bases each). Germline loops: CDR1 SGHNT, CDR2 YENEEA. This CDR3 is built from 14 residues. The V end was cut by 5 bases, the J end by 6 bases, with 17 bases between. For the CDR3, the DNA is TGTGCCAGCAGCCCGGGTTGGGGGAATCCCGAGCAGTACTTC. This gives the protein CASSPGWGNPEQYF.

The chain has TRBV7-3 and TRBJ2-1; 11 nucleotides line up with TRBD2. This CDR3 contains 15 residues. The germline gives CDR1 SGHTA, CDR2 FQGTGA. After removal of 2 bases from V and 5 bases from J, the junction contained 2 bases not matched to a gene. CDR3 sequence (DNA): TGTGCCAGCAGCTTATTACTAGCGGGAGACAATGAGCAGTTCTTC. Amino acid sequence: CASSLLLAGDNEQFF.

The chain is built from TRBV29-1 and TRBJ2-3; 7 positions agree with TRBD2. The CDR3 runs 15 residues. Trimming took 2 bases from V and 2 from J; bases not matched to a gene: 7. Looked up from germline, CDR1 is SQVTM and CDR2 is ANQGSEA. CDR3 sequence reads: CSVELWLADTDTQYF. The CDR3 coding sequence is TGCAGCGTTGAATTATGGCTAGCGGACACAGATACGCAGTATTTT.

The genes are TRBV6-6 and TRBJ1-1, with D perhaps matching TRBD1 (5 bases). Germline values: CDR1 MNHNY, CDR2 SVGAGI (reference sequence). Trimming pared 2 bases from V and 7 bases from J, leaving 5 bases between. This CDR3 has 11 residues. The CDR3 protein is CASSYQGEAFF. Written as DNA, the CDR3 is TGTGCCAGCAGTTACCAGGGTGAAGCTTTCTTT.

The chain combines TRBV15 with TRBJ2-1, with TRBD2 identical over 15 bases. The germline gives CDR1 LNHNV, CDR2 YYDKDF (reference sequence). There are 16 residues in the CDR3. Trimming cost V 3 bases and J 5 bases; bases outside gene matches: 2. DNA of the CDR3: TGTGCCACCAGCAGTGGACTAGCGGGAGGGGACAATGAGCAGTTCTTC. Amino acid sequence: CATSSGLAGGDNEQFF.

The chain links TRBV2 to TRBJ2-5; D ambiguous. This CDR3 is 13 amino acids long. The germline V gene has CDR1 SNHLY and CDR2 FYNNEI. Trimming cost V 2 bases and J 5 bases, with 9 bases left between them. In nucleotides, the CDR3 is TGTGCCAGCAGTGAACTACTGCGGGAGACCCAGTACTTC. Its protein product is CASSELLRETQYF.